The rows below give T cell receptor beta chains drawn from one sample of a study of blood T cell repertoires in COVID-19. Clones were read by immunoSEQ multiplex PCR, and TCRdb kept only the in-frame ones, dropping some. The table lists roughly 64,000 clones, 80% to 90% of them singletons, with about 6% in the top ten. Sequencing used peripheral blood. These receptor sequences come from a woman aged 60-75 years with acute or convalescent COVID-19. Each CDR3 is given with its conserved first and last residue. D genes are given only for firm matches. For some rows the clone size is stated as once, few or many, or as a class when expanded; others skip it.

CDR3aa: CASSGSRGSYGYTF
CDR3nt: TGTGCCAGCAGCGGCAGCAGGGGATCCTATGGCTACACCTTC
j_gene: TRBJ1-2
v_gene: TRBV9
abundance: .
len: 14
d_gene: .

CDR3aa: CASSLYPQWGDGYTF
CDR3nt: TGTGCCAGCAGCTTATACCCCCAGTGGGGCGATGGCTACACCTTC
j_gene: TRBJ1-2
v_gene: TRBV11-2
abundance: .
len: 15
d_gene: .

CDR3aa: CASSLESTGGGNTIYF
CDR3nt: TGTGCCAGCAGCTTAGAGTCGACAGGGGGTGGAAACACCATATATTTT
j_gene: TRBJ1-3
v_gene: TRBV11-2
abundance: .
len: 16
d_gene: TRBD1

CDR3aa: CASSRATNEKLFF
CDR3nt: TGTGCCAGCTCCAGGGCAACTAATGAAAAACTGTTTTTT
j_gene: TRBJ1-4
v_gene: TRBV18
abundance: .
len: 13
d_gene: .

CDR3aa: CASSESDRLNTEAFF
CDR3nt: TGTGCCAGCAGTGAAAGTGACAGGCTGAACACTGAAGCTTTCTTT
j_gene: TRBJ1-1
v_gene: TRBV2
abundance: .
len: 15
d_gene: .

CDR3aa: CASSFSGSRRGVKADTQYF
CDR3nt: TGTGCCAGCAGCTTCAGCGGCTCAAGGCGGGGGGTCAAAGCAGATACGCAGTATTTT
j_gene: TRBJ2-3
v_gene: TRBV7-9
abundance: .
len: 19
d_gene: TRBD2

CDR3aa: CASRGQDNTEAFF
CDR3nt: TGTGCCAGCAGGGGACAGGATAACACTGAAGCTTTCTTT
j_gene: TRBJ1-1
v_gene: TRBV5-5
abundance: .
len: 13
d_gene: TRBD1

CDR3aa: CASNRDRGQDTQYF
CDR3nt: TGTGCCAGCAACCGGGACAGGGGGCAAGATACGCAGTATTTT
j_gene: TRBJ2-3
v_gene: TRBV6-5
abundance: .
len: 14
d_gene: TRBD1

CDR3aa: CASSSQGNPDTQYF
CDR3nt: TGTGCCAGCAGCTCCCAGGGGAATCCAGATACGCAGTATTTT
j_gene: TRBJ2-3
v_gene: TRBV5-4
abundance: .
len: 14
d_gene: .

CDR3aa: CASSLGAAGIEKLFF
CDR3nt: TGTGCCAGCAGCTTGGGGGCCGCGGGTATTGAAAAACTGTTTTTT
j_gene: TRBJ1-4
v_gene: TRBV5-6
abundance: .
len: 15
d_gene: .

CDR3aa: CASSLTGGRNTEAFF
CDR3nt: TGTGCCAGCAGCTTAACAGGGGGCAGGAACACTGAAGCTTTCTTT
j_gene: TRBJ1-1
v_gene: TRBV7-8
abundance: .
len: 15
d_gene: TRBD1

CDR3aa: CASSPRTGGLETQYF
CDR3nt: TGTGCCAGCTCACCGCGGACAGGGGGCTTAGAGACCCAGTACTTC
j_gene: TRBJ2-5
v_gene: TRBV18
abundance: .
len: 15
d_gene: TRBD1

CDR3aa: CASSIQFAGAYNEQFF
CDR3nt: TGTGCCAGTAGTATTCAGTTCGCGGGGGCCTACAATGAGCAGTTCTTC
j_gene: TRBJ2-1
v_gene: TRBV19
abundance: .
len: 16
d_gene: TRBD2

CDR3aa: CASSESNPSRGTDTQYF
CDR3nt: TGCGCCAGCAGTGAGTCGAATCCTAGCAGAGGAACAGATACGCAGTATTTT
j_gene: TRBJ2-3
v_gene: TRBV10-1
abundance: .
len: 17
d_gene: .

CDR3aa: CASSLQQGATEAFF
CDR3nt: TGTGCCAGCAGCCTCCAACAGGGGGCAACTGAAGCTTTCTTT
j_gene: TRBJ1-1
v_gene: TRBV7-9
abundance: .
len: 14
d_gene: TRBD1

CDR3aa: CASSGGDRFQTLGYTF
CDR3nt: TGTGCCAGCAGCGGAGGGGACAGGTTCCAGACTTTAGGCTACACCTTC
j_gene: TRBJ1-2
v_gene: TRBV5-4
abundance: few
len: 16
d_gene: TRBD1

CDR3aa: CASSPPGRGNEKLFF
CDR3nt: TGTGCCAGCAGCCCCCCTGGCAGGGGAAATGAAAAACTGTTTTTT
j_gene: TRBJ1-4
v_gene: TRBV7-9
abundance: .
len: 15
d_gene: .

CDR3aa: CASSSLPGGASTEAFF
CDR3nt: TGTGCCAGCAGCTCTCTTCCAGGGGGCGCGAGTACTGAAGCTTTCTTT
j_gene: TRBJ1-1
v_gene: TRBV7-6
abundance: .
len: 16
d_gene: TRBD1

CDR3aa: CASSQAGRGDTEAFF
CDR3nt: TGTGCCAGCAGCCAAGCAGGGAGGGGGGACACTGAAGCTTTCTTT
j_gene: TRBJ1-1
v_gene: TRBV5-6
abundance: .
len: 15
d_gene: .

CDR3aa: CASSLRGRDTIYF
CDR3nt: TGTGCCAGCAGCCTCAGGGGGCGAGACACCATATATTTT
j_gene: TRBJ1-3
v_gene: TRBV3-1/TRBV3-2
abundance: .
len: 13
d_gene: TRBD1

CDR3aa: CASSLRRTGGTDTQYF
CDR3nt: TGTGCCAGCAGCTTAAGGAGGACAGGGGGCACAGATACGCAGTATTTT
j_gene: TRBJ2-3
v_gene: TRBV11-1
abundance: .
len: 16
d_gene: TRBD1

CDR3aa: CASFPSAIPLNEQFF
CDR3nt: TGTGCCAGCTTCCCTAGCGCTATCCCGCTAAATGAGCAGTTCTTC
j_gene: TRBJ2-1
v_gene: TRBV6-5
abundance: .
len: 15
d_gene: .

CDR3aa: CASRTSYVLTSEQFF
CDR3nt: TGTGCCAGCAGGACTAGCTATGTATTGACAAGTGAGCAGTTCTTC
j_gene: TRBJ2-1
v_gene: TRBV2
abundance: .
len: 15
d_gene: TRBD2

CDR3aa: CAILPTDSNTGELFF
CDR3nt: TGTGCCATCCTACCTACCGACAGTAACACCGGGGAGCTGTTTTTT
j_gene: TRBJ2-2
v_gene: TRBV10-3
abundance: .
len: 15
d_gene: .

CDR3aa: CASSADRRYEQYF
CDR3nt: TGTGCCAGCAGCGCTGACAGGCGCTACGAGCAGTACTTC
j_gene: TRBJ2-7
v_gene: TRBV5-4
abundance: .
len: 13
d_gene: .

CDR3aa: CASSLGTGQSDTEAFF
CDR3nt: TGCGCCAGCAGCTTGGGAACGGGACAATCGGACACTGAAGCTTTCTTT
j_gene: TRBJ1-1
v_gene: TRBV5-1
abundance: .
len: 16
d_gene: .

CDR3aa: CASSLVHRETQYF
CDR3nt: TGTGCCAGCAGCTTAGTACATCGCGAGACCCAGTACTTC
j_gene: TRBJ2-5
v_gene: TRBV11-2
abundance: .
len: 13
d_gene: .

CDR3aa: CASSQSLGNLDYGYTF
CDR3nt: TGCGCCAGCAGCCAATCCCTGGGCAACCTTGACTATGGCTACACCTTC
j_gene: TRBJ1-2
v_gene: TRBV4-1
abundance: .
len: 16
d_gene: .

CDR3aa: CASRRGTGNFIGQPQHF
CDR3nt: TGTGCCAGTAGGAGGGGGACAGGGAATTTCATCGGTCAGCCCCAGCATTTT
j_gene: TRBJ1-5
v_gene: TRBV19
abundance: .
len: 17
d_gene: TRBD1

CDR3aa: CAWSQVNTEAFF
CDR3nt: TGTGCCTGGAGTCAGGTGAACACTGAAGCTTTCTTT
j_gene: TRBJ1-1
v_gene: TRBV30
abundance: .
len: 12
d_gene: .

CDR3aa: CASSLASGGDTDTQYF
CDR3nt: TGTGCCAGCAGCTTAGCTAGCGGGGGGGACACAGATACGCAGTATTTT
j_gene: TRBJ2-3
v_gene: TRBV7-6
abundance: .
len: 16
d_gene: TRBD2

CDR3aa: CAISEDSFYGYTF
CDR3nt: TGTGCCATCAGTGAGGACAGTTTCTATGGCTACACCTTC
j_gene: TRBJ1-2
v_gene: TRBV10-3
abundance: .
len: 13
d_gene: .

CDR3aa: CATSEERGNLNEQFF
CDR3nt: TGTGCCACCAGTGAAGAGCGGGGAAACCTCAATGAGCAGTTCTTC
j_gene: TRBJ2-1
v_gene: TRBV24-1
abundance: .
len: 15
d_gene: TRBD2

CDR3aa: CASSLLGSEAFF
CDR3nt: TGTGCCAGCAGTTTACTAGGTTCTGAAGCTTTCTTT
j_gene: TRBJ1-1
v_gene: TRBV28
abundance: .
len: 12
d_gene: .

CDR3aa: CASSSNTGVKYNEQFF
CDR3nt: TGCGCCAGCAGCTCCAATACAGGGGTGAAATACAATGAGCAGTTCTTC
j_gene: TRBJ2-1
v_gene: TRBV5-1
abundance: .
len: 16
d_gene: TRBD1

CDR3aa: CASSLGAHRVPTEAFF
CDR3nt: TGTGCCAGCAGCTTGGGGGCGCACAGGGTGCCCACTGAAGCTTTCTTT
j_gene: TRBJ1-1
v_gene: TRBV7-8
abundance: .
len: 16
d_gene: .

CDR3aa: CASRKGQGTDTQYF
CDR3nt: TGTGCCAGCAGGAAAGGACAGGGAACAGATACGCAGTATTTT
j_gene: TRBJ2-3
v_gene: TRBV6-5
abundance: .
len: 14
d_gene: TRBD1

CDR3aa: CASSMSTGTGGKTQYF
CDR3nt: TGTGCCAGTAGTATGTCGACCGGGACAGGGGGAAAGACCCAGTACTTC
j_gene: TRBJ2-5
v_gene: TRBV19
abundance: once
len: 16
d_gene: TRBD1

CDR3aa: CASSVGGTGTEPQHF
CDR3nt: TGTGCCAGCAGCGTAGGGGGGACAGGGACGGAGCCCCAGCATTTT
j_gene: TRBJ1-5
v_gene: TRBV9
abundance: .
len: 15
d_gene: TRBD1

CDR3aa: CASVAMTGSATEAFF
CDR3nt: TGTGCCAGCGTAGCCATGACAGGGTCCGCCACTGAAGCTTTCTTT
j_gene: TRBJ1-1
v_gene: TRBV6-5
abundance: .
len: 15
d_gene: TRBD1

CDR3aa: CASSETTGNSPLHF
CDR3nt: TGTGCCAGCAGTGAAACTACAGGGAATTCACCCCTCCACTTT
j_gene: TRBJ1-6
v_gene: TRBV2
abundance: .
len: 14
d_gene: .

CDR3aa: CASSPGQALTLGEKLFF
CDR3nt: TGTGCCAGCAGTCCGGGACAGGCCCTCACCCTAGGTGAAAAACTGTTTTTT
j_gene: TRBJ1-4
v_gene: TRBV6-6
abundance: few
len: 17
d_gene: TRBD1

CDR3aa: CASSLTGYNSPLHF
CDR3nt: TGTGCCAGCAGCTTAACAGGGTATAATTCACCCCTCCACTTT
j_gene: TRBJ1-6
v_gene: TRBV7-2
abundance: .
len: 14
d_gene: .

CDR3aa: CASSLTGGNQPQHF
CDR3nt: TGTGCCAGCAGCTTGACAGGGGGCAATCAGCCCCAGCATTTT
j_gene: TRBJ1-5
v_gene: TRBV7-3
abundance: .
len: 14
d_gene: TRBD1

CDR3aa: CASIVREGLNTEAFF
CDR3nt: TGTGCCAGCATTGTAAGGGAGGGATTGAACACTGAAGCTTTCTTT
j_gene: TRBJ1-1
v_gene: TRBV6-6
abundance: .
len: 15
d_gene: .

CDR3aa: CASSSGYGTGSSYEQYF
CDR3nt: TGTGCCAGCAGCTCCGGCTACGGGACAGGGAGCTCCTACGAGCAGTACTTC
j_gene: TRBJ2-7
v_gene: TRBV7-9
abundance: .
len: 17
d_gene: TRBD1

CDR3aa: CASSRGTADTEAFF
CDR3nt: TGTGCCAGCAGCCGAGGGACAGCGGACACTGAAGCTTTCTTT
j_gene: TRBJ1-1
v_gene: TRBV6-5
abundance: .
len: 14
d_gene: TRBD1

CDR3aa: CASSPLGANVLTF
CDR3nt: TGTGCCAGCAGCCCTCTTGGGGCCAACGTCCTGACTTTC
j_gene: TRBJ2-6
v_gene: TRBV7-9
abundance: .
len: 13
d_gene: .